This T cell receptor (beta chain) stems from a study of shared clonotypes between healthy human individuals. Study-level points and caveats: Donor clonotype sharing was expected to depend on sequencing depth.

The material for each subset, its genomic DNA, was split evenly across several immunoSEQ plates. Clones were sequenced by immunoSEQ multiplex PCR, and TCRdb holds only the in-frame ones, with some missing. The data show 650,000 to 800,000 clones, about 91% seen once. On this clone itself: Its antigen remains unidentified.

The CDR3 consists of 16 residues. The germline CDR1 and CDR2 sequences are SEHNR and FQNEAQ (reference sequence). Deletions cut 4 bases from V and 4 bases from J, with 17 bases between. CD45RO-negative, CCR7-selected cells formed the naive CD8 fraction, which excluded terminally differentiated effector memory CD45RA+ cells. The receptor comes from a young man in good health. This chain joins TRBV7-9 and TRBJ2-1; D could derive from TRBD1 or TRBD2 (5 bases each). Sequenced: naive CD8+ T cells sorted from blood. The CDR3 nucleotides read TGTGCCAGCAGCTCATCCGGGACCCCTCCTTACAATGAGCAGTTCTTC. Its translation is CASSSSGTPPYNEQFF.